This section outlines one T cell receptor beta chain sequence together with its context. Its target antigen remains unknown. Base qualities are not recorded, but no much larger clone differs from it by a single base. TCRbeta CDR3 regions were amplified from genomic DNA using the immunoSEQ Assay, a bias-controlled multiplex PCR. The study's own analysis went as follows. Within the assay, amplification of reference gene primers was used to estimate how many nucleated cells each sample contained. To quantify the absolute abundance of each unique TCRbeta CDR3 rearrangement, sequence reads were collapsed and filtered. Productive Simpson clonality was computed per sample as the square root of Simpson's diversity index over productive rearrangements. The immuneACCESS repertoire file appears here via TCRdb, limited to in-frame rearrangements. These files lack a portion of the clones; in checked studies, under half of the deficit traces to unresolved V genes, and the cause of the others is not known. The D gene and trimming were derived from the DNA, and the V and J assignments and clone size from that table. In all, the sample holds over 150,000 clones, and approximately 91% of those were seen once. The ten largest clones represent roughly 5% of the sample.

The source of the sample is a study of blood T cell repertoires in COVID-19 (dated by TCRdb to the early 2020s). Looking at the study overall: Collaborator samples came from the United States, Italy and Spain and covered acute and convalescent phases of COVID-19. The material from the prospective study consisted of cDNA or gDNA derived from T cells, B-cell-depleted T cells, or PBMCs. Deeply sampled blood TCRbeta repertoires from subjects exposed to, actively infected with, or recovered from COVID-19 were included in the dataset. The repertoires were released in a freely available public database intended as a resource for research on the immune response to SARS-CoV-2. The samples were drawn from two sources: the first 160 participants of the ongoing ImmuneRACE study, and 1,000 to 1,500 subjects contributed by 6 global collaborators. A de-identified subject ID, COVID-19 status, age in years and sex were almost always included in the sample metadata. HLA class I and class II types, where available, came from metadata supplied by the sample provider rather than from assay-based typing.

At one collaborating source in Seattle, patients were enrolled during active infection and were followed longitudinally through the course of disease. Collaborating institutions collected whole blood in K2EDTA tubes following their own protocols. For TCRbeta analysis, collaborators shipped samples in one of three forms: frozen whole blood, isolated PBMCs, or DNA extracted from either of those sample types. The germline V gene specifies ENHRY as CDR1 and SYGVKD as CDR2. V and J lose 3 bases and 10 bases, and a span of 15 bases separates them. Including cysteine and phenylalanine, the CDR3 has 14 amino acids. Of the read, only the CDR3 DNA is kept; its 42 bases are in frame from base 1. Findings and caveats that apply to the study as a whole: How much clinical and demographic metadata was included differed by source and by participant, and the metadata was provided uncurated.

This sequence was found in a man aged 18 to 35 with COVID-19, enrolled during active disease. The chain uses TRBV10-3 and TRBJ1-4; the D gene assignment is ambiguous. Sequencing used peripheral blood. Here the CDR3 is given as CAISEEVGTGKLFF. Read as DNA, the sequence is TGTGCCATCAGTGAAGAGGTCGGTACGGGAAAACTGTTTTTT.